Each of the 10 T cell receptor beta chains below was sequenced from the same sample in a study of CD8 T cells in ankylosing spondylitis (dated by TCRdb to about 2017). Library preparation was by 5' RACE. These reads were obtained on an Illumina HiSeq 2500. TCRdb reprocessed the public reads (quality trimming at Q25 with fastp, clone calling with MiXCR) and kept in-frame beta chains. Rows merge per CDR3 protein into single entries with the most common DNA and genes. The sample table shows 150,000 or so distinct CDR3 sequences, and around 18% are seen once. The ten top clones hold under 9% of the sample. The sequenced material came from blood, either unsorted or a sorted T cell fraction (not recorded which). All receptors derive from a male donor with ankylosing spondylitis or in good health (not recorded which).

This sequence joins TRBV5-1 and TRBJ2-1; D call uncertain. Trimming removed 0 bases at V and 4 bases at J, with 8 bases between. The CDR3 has 14 residues. Germline lookup yields CDR1 SGHRS and CDR2 YFSETQ. CDR3: CASSLAPSYNEQFF. The CDR3, as DNA: TGCGCCAGCAGCTTGGCCCCCAGTTACAATGAGCAGTTCTTC.

In regard to this clonotype: A read error may be the cause here, since a much bigger clone is one base away. The V call is TRBV29-1, the J call TRBJ2-2, with 7 bases lining up with TRBD2. CDR1 and CDR2 from the germline V gene are SQVTM and ANQGSEA. The CDR3 runs to 13 residues. CDR3 amino acids: CSVGGAETGGLFF. CDR3 DNA: TGCAGCGTGGGAGGGGCAGAGACCGGGGGGCTGTTTTTT.

In this sample, this clonotype turned up once. This sequence joins TRBV5-1 and TRBJ2-5; TRBD2 might be the D (5 bases). V shed 3 bases and J shed 4 bases, with 10 bases lying between them. Germline lookup yields CDR1 SGHRS and CDR2 YFSETQ. The CDR3 runs 13 residues. CDR3 nucleotide sequence: TGCGCCAGCAGCTCAAGGACTGGAGAGACCCAGTACTTC. Protein sequence: CASSSRTGETQYF.

This clonotype was recorded at least ten times. The gene calls are TRBV29-1 and TRBJ2-3, with 8 bases aligning to TRBD1. Germline CDR1 SQVTM, CDR2 ANQGSEA. This CDR3 region has 13 residues. The V segment lost 5 bases and the J segment 5 bases; nucleotides outside the gene matches: 6. CDR3: CSVFTGGGDTQYF. The CDR3 nucleotides read TGCAGCGTTTTCACAGGGGGTGGAGATACGCAGTATTTT.

This clonotype was picked up a small number of times. The J gene is TRBJ2-2, the V gene TRBV6-2 or TRBV6-3, with a weak D call TRBD2 (5 bases). The V and J ends lost 6 bases and 4 bases respectively, with 15 bases between them. CDR1 and CDR2 from the germline V gene are MNHEY and SVGEGT. This CDR3 has 15 residues. CDR3 DNA sequence: TGTGCCAGCAGACTATCCGGTAGCGCCACCGGGGAGCTGTTTTTT. It codes for CASRLSGSATGELFF.

This chain connects TRBV28 to TRBJ1-6, with D possibly being TRBD1 (6 bases). The germline V gene encodes CDR1 MDHEN and CDR2 SYDVKM. The CDR3 has 14 residues. The germline V and J ends were trimmed by 5 bases and 13 bases, with 18 bases remaining between them. The CDR3 sequence: CASSPGAGGSPLHF. CDR3 DNA sequence: TGTGCCAGCAGTCCAGGGGCAGGAGGTTCGCCCCTCCACTTT.

The chain recombines TRBV13 with TRBJ1-1; tentatively, D is TRBD1 (5 bases). Germline CDR1 is PRHDT and CDR2 is FYEKMQ (reference sequence). This CDR3 comprises 13 residues. Trimming shortened V by 4 bases and J by 7 bases, and 13 bases separated the two germline ends. Here the CDR3 reads CASSSTRGVEAFF. As DNA, the CDR3 is TGTGCCAGCAGCTCCACGAGGGGCGTTGAAGCTTTCTTT.

This clonotype was detected many times. V gene TRBV12-3 or TRBV12-4 combines with J gene TRBJ2-3; D ambiguous. The length of the CDR3 is 11 residues. Trimming took off 9 bases at V and 6 bases at J, with 10 bases between the two ends. CDR3 residues: CASLDLDTQYF. CDR3 coding DNA: TGTGCCAGTCTGGACCTCGATACGCAGTATTTT.

This clonotype was observed at least ten times. The chain employs TRBV5-1 and TRBJ2-1, with D possibly TRBD2 on 6 matching bases. This CDR3 spans 15 amino acids. CDR1 is SGHRS and CDR2 is YFSETQ in the germline V gene. Trimming took 3 bases from V and 5 from J, leaving 15 bases between them. CDR3 nucleotide sequence: TGCGCCAGCAGCTCCGGGGTAGCGGCAAACAATGAGCAGTTCTTC. It is translated as CASSSGVAANNEQFF.

This clonotype has at least ten counts. The rearrangement joins TRBV19 to TRBJ1-1, with D possibly matching TRBD1 (6 bases). V was clipped by 3 bases and J by 5 bases, with 16 bases between them. There are 15 residues in the CDR3. The germline gives CDR1 LNHDA, CDR2 SQIVND (reference sequence). The CDR3 is CASSMGQFGRTEAFF. The CDR3 DNA follows: TGTGCCAGTAGTATGGGACAATTTGGGAGGACTGAAGCTTTCTTT.